In its sample, the clone carrying this T cell receptor beta chain was seen many times. V gave up 3 bases and J gave up 0 bases, with 8 bases separating them. This CDR3 is 14 amino acids long. The record originates from a study of blood T cells in healthy people across ages. The use of a sample-barcoded 5' primer and a J-beta primer mix characterized a second PCR of 7 to 11 cycles. One entry per CDR3 protein results from TCRdb running MiXCR on the 5' RACE reads. The profile covers about 1,800,000 distinct CDR3 sequences, with 28% appearing a single time and roughly 8% taken by the ten largest. The sequenced sample was blood. This clonotype was sampled from a woman in her thirties in good health. V is TRBV12-3 or TRBV12-4 and J is TRBJ1-2, with D tentatively TRBD1 (5 bases). CDR3: CASSFGTTNYGYTF. DNA for the CDR3: TGTGCCAGCAGTTTCGGGACTACTAACTATGGCTACACCTTC.